This passage covers 2 T cell receptor beta chains from one sample sequenced in a study of identical twins. MiXCR, run by TCRdb on the 5' RACE reads, gives a single entry per CDR3 protein. Among over 550,000 distinct CDR3 sequences, roughly 7.2% were seen once, and the ten largest hold 1.6%. Separately, the same data were catalogued under a study of yellow fever vaccine responses in identical twins.

Specimen: PBMCs. Source of these receptors: a woman under 30 in good health.

This rearrangement joins TRBV20-1 to TRBJ1-5; a possible D gene is TRBD1 (5 bases). This CDR3 has 16 amino acids. Germline loops: CDR1 DFQATT, CDR2 SNEGSKA (reference sequence). Trimming stripped 6 bases from V and 2 bases from J, with 20 bases between. CDR3 in amino acids: CSAVRVTVDGNQPQHF. DNA of the CDR3: TGCAGTGCGGTAAGGGTGACAGTTGATGGCAATCAGCCCCAGCATTTT.

This clonotype appeared a few times. The rearrangement joins TRBV9 to TRBJ2-1; tentatively, D is TRBD1 (5 bases). Germline V lookup: CDR1 SGDLS, CDR2 YYNGEE. This CDR3 contains 17 residues. The V end was cut by 4 bases, the J end by 6 bases, with 23 bases between. The CDR3 reads CASSPRQGSLSGNEQFF. The DNA for the CDR3 is TGTGCCAGCAGCCCTCGCCAGGGTTCACTGTCTGGCAATGAGCAGTTCTTC.